This T cell receptor (beta chain) was obtained from a study of blood T cell repertoires in COVID-19. J gave up 4 bases and V 0 bases, and 6 bases lay outside the gene matches. Germline V gene lookup returns CDR1 SGHRS and CDR2 YFSETQ. The CDR3 sequence is 16 residues long. TCRdb keeps only in-frame clones here, not all; method: immunoSEQ multiplex PCR. The sample contains 20,000 to 30,000 clones, roughly 79% of which appear only once. The chain couples TRBV5-1 to TRBJ2-1; the match to TRBD2 covers 8 bases. Specimen: peripheral blood. This receptor was identified in an elderly man with active or convalescent COVID-19. The CDR3: CASSLASRGDYNEQFF. The CDR3 DNA reads as TGCGCCAGCAGCTTGGCTTCGCGGGGGGATTACAATGAGCAGTTCTTC. The variable domain in full, with the rest retrieved from reference TRBV5-1 and TRBJ2-1, is KAGVTQTPRYLIKTRGQQVTLSCSPISGHRSVSWYQQTPGQGLQFLFEYFSETQRNKGNFPGRFSGRQFSNSRSEMNVSTLELGDSALYLCASSLASRGDYNEQFFGPGTRLTVL.